The text below deals with one T cell receptor beta chain. This clone was picked up one time. The clone's antigen remains unknown. Within one base of it there is no much larger clone, and no base qualities were kept. The CDR3 regions of human TCRbeta chains were subjected to immunosequencing. On the study's bioinformatics: TCRs in the repertoires were matched against a reference library of SARS-CoV-2-specific TCRs that had been generated with the MIRA antigen-specificity platform. Breadth meant the fraction of unique TCRs that were SARS-CoV-2-associated, whereas depth meant the fraction of total T cells that were SARS-CoV-2-associated. Using the MIRA data, every spike-specific TCR was mapped to the spike region that the TCR reacted to and assigned to either a CD4 or a CD8 class. Log10-transformed breadth and depth values were compared by one-way ANOVA with Sidak's multiple comparisons tests. TCRdb's version of the immuneACCESS table is confined to in-frame rearrangements and falls short of the full clone set. An unresolved V gene accounts for under half of the shortfall where checked; the remainder is of unknown origin. V and J calls plus clone size are reproduced from that table; the DNA served to infer D and trimming. The sample yields about 200,000 clones; about 94% were counted once. The top ten clonotypes cover 1% of the sample.

This sample stems from a study of T cell responses to AZD1222 COVID-19 vaccine (dated by TCRdb to the early 2020s). Turning to the overall study: A total of over 230 trial participants underwent TCR sequencing, of whom 200 to 220 had received two doses of AZD1222 and some 25 had received two doses of the MenACWY control vaccine. Trial participants were enrolled by age into 18-55, 56-69 and 70-plus year subgroups, with about 150, 28 and 57 TCR-sequenced participants respectively. Results the study describes overall, beyond this receptor: After two AZD1222 doses, both the breadth and the depth of spike-specific TCRs were significantly higher than at day 0 and than in MenACWY recipients. Participants were mostly white British, with more females than males. The authors suggested clonal diversity may have been underestimated. Epitopes outside the regions mutated in the B.1.351 and B.1.1.7 variants were reportedly recognized by nearly half of the unique spike-specific TCRs. Conclusions about previously exposed vaccinees were limited because only 6 or 7 AZD1222 recipients were SARS-CoV-2 seropositive at baseline. Because no day 14 peak-response samples were available, repertoires were characterized only after the peak T cell response. In the small 56-69-year group, the increase in depth fell short of significance, most likely because of low power. The whole spike protein was spanned by vaccine-associated CD4 TCRs, and dominant responses were seen in regions 160-218 and 743-854.

Between the V and J ends, shortened by 1 base and 4 bases respectively, the junction contains 4 bases. The CDR3 numbers 12 residues from cysteine through phenylalanine. The read is trimmed to its CDR3 DNA, 36 bases read in frame from base 1. The germline V gene encodes CDR1 MNHEY and CDR2 SMNVEV (reference sequence). The sample's time point, from its label and the paper: about 28 days (+/-7) after the second vaccine dose. AZD1222 recipients given second doses at about 4 weeks or at about 12 weeks were pooled, since spike-specific TCR depth and breadth were not found to differ between the two schedules. The vaccinee samples were drawn from two UK trials, COV001 and COV002, one of which was a single-blind randomized controlled phase 2/3 trial testing AZD1222 (ChAdOx1 nCoV-19) in healthy adults. Trial participant PBMC samples were collected at day 0 and day 28 after the second dose for TCRbeta chain sequencing.

The sequence joins TRBV27 to TRBJ2-5, with no D gene named confidently. The clonotype was recovered from an adult who received the AZD1222 COVID-19 vaccine. The source material was peripheral blood, sampled 28 days after the second AZD1222 dose. Here the CDR3 is given as CASSLFGETQYF. The nucleotide sequence reads as follows: TGTGCCAGCAGTTTATTTGGAGAGACCCAGTACTTC.